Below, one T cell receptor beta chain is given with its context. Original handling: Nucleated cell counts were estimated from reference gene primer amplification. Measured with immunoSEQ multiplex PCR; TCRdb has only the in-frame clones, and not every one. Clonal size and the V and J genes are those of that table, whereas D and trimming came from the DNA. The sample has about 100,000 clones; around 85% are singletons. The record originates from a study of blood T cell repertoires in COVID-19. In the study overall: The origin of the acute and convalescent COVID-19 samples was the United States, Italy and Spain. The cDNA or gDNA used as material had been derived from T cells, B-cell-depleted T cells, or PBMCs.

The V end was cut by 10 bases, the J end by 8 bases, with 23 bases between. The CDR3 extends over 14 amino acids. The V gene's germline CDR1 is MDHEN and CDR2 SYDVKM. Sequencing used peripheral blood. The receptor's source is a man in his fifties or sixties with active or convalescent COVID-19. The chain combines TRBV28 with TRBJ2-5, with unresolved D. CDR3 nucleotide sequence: TGTGCCACCGCCAGGCCGAACCTTCCAGAAACCCAGTACTTC. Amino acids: CATARPNLPETQYF.